What follows is one TCR beta chain and its context. Its antigen is unknown. The CDR3 has 13 amino acids. Germline values: CDR1 DFQATT, CDR2 SNEGSKA (reference sequence). The sample is drawn from a study of monozygotic twins with inflammatory bowel disease. Study results and caveats: IBD patients had lower TCRbeta diversity (inverse Simpson) than healthy co-twins. Variability in patient repertoires may have come partly from differing immunosuppressive treatments.

Whole blood served as the source of total RNA, and no T cell sorting took place. The unique tags termed UMIs, each holding a 6-nucleotide sample barcode, were added by means of template switching. TCRdb processed the 5' RACE reads again and assigns one entry to each CDR3 protein, with no DNA. The sample's table shows some 130,000 distinct CDR3 sequences. Input material: blood. The chain employs TRBV20-1 and TRBJ2-5; TCRdb proposes TRBD2, but this gene call is untestable without DNA. This sequence was found in a human donor with ulcerative colitis or Crohn's disease, or a healthy co-twin of an affected twin (not recorded which). The CDR3 spells CSARGGLRQTQYF.